This record concerns one T cell receptor (beta chain) sequence. The antigen is unknown. Sample time point: persistent/refractory GD, antithyroid drugs over 5 years with positive TRAb. Extracted RNA from PBMCs served as the source of the TCR library. The data derive from a study of regulatory T cells in long-lasting Graves disease. Background on the study: The criterion for persistent Graves' disease was over 5 years of antithyroid drugs with positive TSH receptor antibodies.

Assembly of TCR beta libraries relied on iRepertoire HTBI primers together with Arm-PCR of CDR3 regions. Each CDR3 protein gets one entry after TCRdb re-called the multiplex PCR reads with MiXCR. This sample has about 310,000 distinct CDR3 sequences, with approximately 20% found just once. Notes on the study in general: With a few thousand shared public clonotypes, persistent patients exceeded new patients, who shared about a thousand.

Sequences were derived from peripheral blood mononuclear cells (PBMCs), sampled when the disease was refractory, from a patient treated with antithyroid drugs. The receptor comes from a female donor with Graves disease.

The CDR3 DNA sequence: TGTGCCAGCAGGCCATTCGACATGCCAGATACGCAGTATTTT. This codes for CASRPFDMPDTQYF. The chain couples TRBV6-1 to TRBJ2-3, with D hard to call. CDR1 and CDR2 from the germline V gene are MNHNS and SASEGT. CDR3 size: 14 residues. Trimming took off 6 bases at V and 4 bases at J, with 14 bases between the two ends.